The source of this T cell receptor (beta chain) is a study of CD8 T cells in ankylosing spondylitis. V shed 3 bases and J 0 bases; nucleotides not matched to a gene: 1. This CDR3 is built from 15 residues. Germline CDR1 and CDR2: SGDLS and YYNGEE. This clonotype is medium-sized (0.01 to 0.1%) within its sample. Each CDR3 protein is one row after TCRdb ran MiXCR on the 5' RACE reads. The profile shows roughly 42,000 distinct CDR3 sequences, 2.5% to 3% of them singletons. Sequencing used blood, either unsorted or a sorted T cell fraction (not recorded which). The chain is built from TRBV9 and TRBJ2-1; 9 positions agree with TRBD2. The clonotype comes from a male donor with ankylosing spondylitis or in good health (not recorded which). The CDR3 region has the DNA TGTGCCAGCAGCGGTAGCGGGAGCTCCTACAATGAGCAGTTCTTC. This translates into CASSGSGSSYNEQFF.